The T cell receptor beta chain described here comes from a study of T-cell reconstitution after alpha-beta-depleted transplantation in children. Unique molecular identifiers were built into the TCRbeta library. TCRdb reprocessed the PCR reads via MiXCR and lists one record per CDR3 protein. The sample has over 150,000 distinct CDR3 sequences, roughly 6.8% seen once. The CDR3 is made up of 17 amino acids. V shed 2 bases, J shed 3 bases, and the junction held 10 bases outside the gene matches. Germline V gene sequence: CDR1 SGHVS, CDR2 FNYEAQ. The receptor was isolated from a human donor who donated a stem cell graft to a child with Wiskott-Aldrich syndrome. This chain links TRBV7-6 with TRBJ2-1; TRBD1 aligns across 7 bases. Material: PBMCs from the stem cell graft donor, obtained from the stem cell graft. CDR3 amino acids: CASSLKGPYRGYNEQFF. Written as DNA, the CDR3 is TGTGCCAGCAGCTTAAAGGGCCCTTACAGGGGCTACAATGAGCAGTTCTTC.